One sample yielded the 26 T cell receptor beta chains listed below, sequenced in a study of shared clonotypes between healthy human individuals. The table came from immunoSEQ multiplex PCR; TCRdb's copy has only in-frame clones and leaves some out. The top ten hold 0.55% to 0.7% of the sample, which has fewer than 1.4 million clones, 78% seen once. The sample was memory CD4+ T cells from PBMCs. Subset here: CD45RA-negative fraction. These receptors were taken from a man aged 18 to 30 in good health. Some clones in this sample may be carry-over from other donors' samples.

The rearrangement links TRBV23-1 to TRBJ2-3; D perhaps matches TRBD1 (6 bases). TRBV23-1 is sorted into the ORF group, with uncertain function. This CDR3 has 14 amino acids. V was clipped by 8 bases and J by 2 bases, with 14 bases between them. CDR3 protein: CASVPTGLTDTQYF. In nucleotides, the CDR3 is TGCGCCAGCGTTCCAACAGGGCTCACAGATACGCAGTATTTT.

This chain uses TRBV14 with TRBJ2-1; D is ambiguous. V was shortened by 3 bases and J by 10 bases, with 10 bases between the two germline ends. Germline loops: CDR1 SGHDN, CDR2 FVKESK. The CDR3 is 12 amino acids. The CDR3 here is CASSHPAKEQFF. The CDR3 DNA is TGTGCCAGCAGCCACCCAGCCAAGGAGCAGTTCTTC. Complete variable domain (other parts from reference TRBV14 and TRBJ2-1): EAGVTQFPSHSVIEKGQTVTLRCDPISGHDNLYWYRRVMGKEIKFLLHFVKESKQDESGMPNNRFLAERTGGTYSTLKVQPAELEDSGVYFCASSHPAKEQFFGPGTRLTVL.

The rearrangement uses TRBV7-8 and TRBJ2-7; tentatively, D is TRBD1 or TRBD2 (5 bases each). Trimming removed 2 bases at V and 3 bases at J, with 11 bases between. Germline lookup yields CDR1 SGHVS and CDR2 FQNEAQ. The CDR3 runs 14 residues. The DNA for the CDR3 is TGTGCCAGCAGCTTAAGGGAGACAGACTACGAGCAGTACTTC. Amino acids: CASSLRETDYEQYF.

The CDR3 DNA follows: TGTGCCAGTAGTATCCTGGCGGGAGGCCTAACAGATACGCAGTATTTT. Protein sequence: CASSILAGGLTDTQYF. The chain recombines TRBV19 with TRBJ2-3; TRBD2 matches at 8 bases. CDR3 size: 16 residues. Trimming took 3 bases from V and 3 from J; bases not matched to a gene: 8. Per the germline V gene, CDR1 is LNHDA and CDR2 is SQIVND (reference sequence).

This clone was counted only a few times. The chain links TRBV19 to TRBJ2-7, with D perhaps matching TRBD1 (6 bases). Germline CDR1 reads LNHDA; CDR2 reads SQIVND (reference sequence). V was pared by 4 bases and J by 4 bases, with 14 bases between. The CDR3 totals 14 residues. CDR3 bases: TGTGCCAGTAGTACGGGACATAGAGGATACGAGCAGTACTTC. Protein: CASSTGHRGYEQYF.

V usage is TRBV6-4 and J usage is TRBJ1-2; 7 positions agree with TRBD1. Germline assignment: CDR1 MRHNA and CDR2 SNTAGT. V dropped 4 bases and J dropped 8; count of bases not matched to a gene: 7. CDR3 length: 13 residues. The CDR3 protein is CASSATGEIGYTF. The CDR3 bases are TGTGCCAGCAGTGCCACAGGGGAGATAGGCTACACCTTC.

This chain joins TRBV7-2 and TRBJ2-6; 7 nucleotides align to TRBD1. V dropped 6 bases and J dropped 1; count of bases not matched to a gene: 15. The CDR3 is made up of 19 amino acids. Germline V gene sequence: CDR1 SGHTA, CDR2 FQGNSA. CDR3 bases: TGTGCCAGCAGGGCGGAGCTTAGGGGGCGGCTATCTGGGGCCAACGTCCTGACTTTC. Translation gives CASRAELRGRLSGANVLTF.

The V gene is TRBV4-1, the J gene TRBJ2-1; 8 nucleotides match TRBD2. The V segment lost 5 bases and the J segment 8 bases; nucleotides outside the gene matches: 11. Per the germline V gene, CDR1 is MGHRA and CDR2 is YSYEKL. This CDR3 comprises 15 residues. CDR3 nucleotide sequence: TGCGCCAGCAGCACCCTCCCCGGGACTAGAGATGAGCAGTTCTTC. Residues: CASSTLPGTRDEQFF.

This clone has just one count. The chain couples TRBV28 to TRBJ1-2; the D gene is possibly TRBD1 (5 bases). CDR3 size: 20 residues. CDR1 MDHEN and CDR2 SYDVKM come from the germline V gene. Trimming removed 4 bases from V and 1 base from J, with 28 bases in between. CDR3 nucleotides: TGTGCCAGCAGTTCGAAACATATCAGGGCCACCCAACTATTTAACTATGGCTACACCTTC. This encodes CASSSKHIRATQLFNYGYTF.

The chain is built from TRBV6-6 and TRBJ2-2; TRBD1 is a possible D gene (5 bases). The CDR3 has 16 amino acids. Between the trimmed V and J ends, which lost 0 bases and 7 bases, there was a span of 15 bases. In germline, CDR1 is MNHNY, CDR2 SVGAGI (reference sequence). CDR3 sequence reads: CASSYSWGPPFGELFF. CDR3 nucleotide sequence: TGTGCCAGCAGTTACTCCTGGGGCCCCCCGTTCGGGGAGCTGTTTTTT.

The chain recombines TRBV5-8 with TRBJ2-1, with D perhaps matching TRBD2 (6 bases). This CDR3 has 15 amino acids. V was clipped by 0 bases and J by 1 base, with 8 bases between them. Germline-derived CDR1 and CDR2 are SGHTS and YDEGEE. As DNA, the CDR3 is TGTGCCAGCAGCTTGGCGGGGAGGTCCTACAATGAGCAGTTCTTC. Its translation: CASSLAGRSYNEQFF.

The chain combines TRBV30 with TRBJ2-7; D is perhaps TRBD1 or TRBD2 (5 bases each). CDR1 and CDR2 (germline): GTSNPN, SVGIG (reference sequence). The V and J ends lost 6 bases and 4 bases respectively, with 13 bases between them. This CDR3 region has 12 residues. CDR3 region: CACLTGGYEQYF. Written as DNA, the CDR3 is TGTGCCTGTTTAACAGGAGGTTACGAGCAGTACTTC.

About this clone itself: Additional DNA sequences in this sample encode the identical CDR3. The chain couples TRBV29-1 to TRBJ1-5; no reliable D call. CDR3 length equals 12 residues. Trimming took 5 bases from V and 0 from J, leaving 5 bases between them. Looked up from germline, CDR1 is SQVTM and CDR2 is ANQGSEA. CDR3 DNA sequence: TGCAGCGTTCGAAATAGCAATCAGCCCCAGCATTTT. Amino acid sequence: CSVRNSNQPQHF.

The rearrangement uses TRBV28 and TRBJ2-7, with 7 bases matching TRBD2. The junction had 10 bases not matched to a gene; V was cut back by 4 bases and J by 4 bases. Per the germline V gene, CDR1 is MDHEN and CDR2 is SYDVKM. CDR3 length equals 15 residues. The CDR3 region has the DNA TGTGCCAGCAGTTCGCCGGGAGGACCCCTTTACGAGCAGTACTTC. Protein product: CASSSPGGPLYEQYF.

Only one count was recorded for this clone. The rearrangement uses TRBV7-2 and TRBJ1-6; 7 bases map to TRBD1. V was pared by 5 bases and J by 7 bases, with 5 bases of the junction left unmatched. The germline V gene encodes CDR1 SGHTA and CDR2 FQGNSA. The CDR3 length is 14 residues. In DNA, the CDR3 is TGTGCCAGCAGCCGAGGACAGGTGAATTCACCCCTCCACTTT. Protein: CASSRGQVNSPLHF.

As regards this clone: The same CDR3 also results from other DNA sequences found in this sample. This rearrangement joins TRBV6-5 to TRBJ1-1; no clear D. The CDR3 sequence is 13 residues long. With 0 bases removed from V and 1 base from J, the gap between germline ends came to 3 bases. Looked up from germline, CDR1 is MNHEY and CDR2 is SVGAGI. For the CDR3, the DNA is TGTGCCAGCAGTTACTCGGCGAACACTGAAGCTTTCTTT. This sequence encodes CASSYSANTEAFF.

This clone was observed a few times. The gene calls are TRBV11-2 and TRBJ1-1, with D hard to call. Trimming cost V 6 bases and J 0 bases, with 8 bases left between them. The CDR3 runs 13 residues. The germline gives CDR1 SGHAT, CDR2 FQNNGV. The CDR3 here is CASRVHLNTEAFF. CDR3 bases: TGTGCCAGCAGAGTCCACTTGAACACTGAAGCTTTCTTT.

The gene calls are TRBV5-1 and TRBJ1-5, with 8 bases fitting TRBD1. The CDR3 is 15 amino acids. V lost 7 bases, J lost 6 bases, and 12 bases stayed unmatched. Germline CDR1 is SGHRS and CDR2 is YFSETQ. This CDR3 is CASREGLTGGQPQHF. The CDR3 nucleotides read TGCGCCAGCCGTGAGGGGCTAACAGGGGGTCAGCCCCAGCATTTT. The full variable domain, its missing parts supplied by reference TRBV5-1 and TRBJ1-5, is KAGVTQTPRYLIKTRGQQVTLSCSPISGHRSVSWYQQTPGQGLQFLFEYFSETQRNKGNFPGRFSGRQFSNSRSEMNVSTLELGDSALYLCASREGLTGGQPQHFGDGTRLSIL.

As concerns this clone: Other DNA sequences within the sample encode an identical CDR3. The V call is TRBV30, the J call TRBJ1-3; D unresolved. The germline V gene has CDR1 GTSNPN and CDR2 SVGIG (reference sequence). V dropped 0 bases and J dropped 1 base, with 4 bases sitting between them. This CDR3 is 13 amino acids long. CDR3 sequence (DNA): TGTGCCTGGAGTGTATTATCTGGAAACACCATATATTTT. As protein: CAWSVLSGNTIYF.

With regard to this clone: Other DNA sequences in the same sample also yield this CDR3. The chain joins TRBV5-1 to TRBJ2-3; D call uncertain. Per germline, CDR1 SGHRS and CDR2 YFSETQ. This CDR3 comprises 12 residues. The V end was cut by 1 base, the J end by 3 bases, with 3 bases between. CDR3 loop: CASSLKTDTQYF. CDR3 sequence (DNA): TGCGCCAGCAGCTTGAAAACAGATACGCAGTATTTT.

This chain's CDR3 is CASSSTTSGGDNEQFF. The CDR3 coding sequence is TGTGCCAGCAGTTCCACGACTAGCGGGGGGGACAATGAGCAGTTCTTC. The chain uses TRBV11-1 and TRBJ2-1; 14 nucleotides match TRBD2. The germline CDR1 and CDR2 sequences are SGHAT and FQDESV (reference sequence). V shed 6 bases and J 5 bases; nucleotides not matched to a gene: 6. CDR3 size: 16 residues.

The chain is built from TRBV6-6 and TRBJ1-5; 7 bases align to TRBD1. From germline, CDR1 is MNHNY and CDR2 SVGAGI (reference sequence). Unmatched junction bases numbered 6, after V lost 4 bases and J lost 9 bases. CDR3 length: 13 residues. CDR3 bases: TGTGCCAGCAGTTCCAGGGACAGCCGGCCCCAGCATTTT. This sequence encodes CASSSRDSRPQHF.

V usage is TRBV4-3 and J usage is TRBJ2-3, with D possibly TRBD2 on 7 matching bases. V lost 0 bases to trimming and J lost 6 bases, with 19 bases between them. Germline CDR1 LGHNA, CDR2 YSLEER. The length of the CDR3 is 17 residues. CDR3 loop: CASSQETGRGARDTQYF. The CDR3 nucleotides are TGCGCCAGCAGCCAAGAGACAGGTCGGGGGGCGAGGGATACGCAGTATTTT.

The CDR3 DNA reads TGTGCCAGCAGCCAAACCGGGACAGCAAAAGAGACCCAGTACTTC. Its protein is CASSQTGTAKETQYF. V and J are TRBV7-7 and TRBJ2-5; 7 bases fit TRBD1. Trimming removed 5 bases from V and 3 bases from J; junction bases left unmatched: 9. CDR3 length: 15 amino acids. Germline V CDR1 and CDR2: SSHAT, FNYEAQ (reference sequence).

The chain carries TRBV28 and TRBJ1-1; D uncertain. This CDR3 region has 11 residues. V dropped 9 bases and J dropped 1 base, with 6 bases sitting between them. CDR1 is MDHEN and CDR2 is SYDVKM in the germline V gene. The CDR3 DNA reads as TGTGCCAGTAAGAAGAACACTGAAGCTTTCTTT. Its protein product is CASKKNTEAFF. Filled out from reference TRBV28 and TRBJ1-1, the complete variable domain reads DVKVTQSSRYLVKRTGEKVFLECVQDMDHENMFWYRQDPGLGLRLIYFSYDVKMKEKGDIPEGYSVSREKKERFSLILESASTNQTSMYLCASKKNTEAFFGQGTRLTVV.

The DNA for the CDR3 is TGTGCCAGCACCGCGGTCAGCTCTAGAGAGGCCCAGCATTTT. Translating it yields CASTAVSSREAQHF. V and J are TRBV28 and TRBJ1-5; D gene unclear. The germline V gene has CDR1 MDHEN and CDR2 SYDVKM. The V and J ends lost 7 bases and 11 bases respectively, with 21 bases between them. The CDR3 is made up of 14 amino acids.